What follows are 16 T cell receptor beta chains derived from one specimen sequenced in a study of Tregs in tolerant kidney transplant recipients (dated by TCRdb to the late 2010s). The library was built by means of the immunoSEQ multiplex PCR assay. The table comes from immuneACCESS by way of TCRdb, which keeps in-frame sequences with V and J called. Part of the clones is missing from these tables; in studies checked, under half for an unresolved V gene and the rest for unknown reasons. Within this sample are about 73,000 clones, with 98% of them counted one time only. Of the sample, around 0.58% falls within the top ten clones. The time point label, read with the paper, signifies: blood sample drawn before combined kidney and bone marrow transplant. The sample here was CD4+ T cells from blood, taken before the transplant. These receptors came from a human donor who received a combined kidney and bone marrow transplant.

The genes are TRBV7-6 and TRBJ2-2; 12 bases map to TRBD2. Germline V gives CDR1 SGHVS, CDR2 FNYEAQ. Trimming removed 5 bases from V and 5 bases from J; junction bases left unmatched: 12. The CDR3 totals 18 residues. The CDR3 bases are TGTGCCAGCAGCCGGGCCCTAGCGGGAGGGCCGGGGACCGGGGAGCTGTTTTTT. Its translation: CASSRALAGGPGTGELFF.

The chain uses TRBV9 and TRBJ1-1; D might be TRBD1 (6 bases). CDR1 is SGDLS, CDR2 YYNGEE, per germline. Trimming removed 3 bases from V and 0 bases from J, with 18 bases in between. This CDR3 has 17 residues. DNA for the CDR3: TGTGCCAGCAGCGCTAGGGACACGGCGCCTTTGAACACTGAAGCTTTCTTT. This gives the protein CASSARDTAPLNTEAFF.

This rearrangement joins TRBV11-3 to TRBJ1-2, with a possible D match to TRBD1 (5 bases). Germline V CDR1 and CDR2: SGHNT, YENEEA. Trimming left V 5 bases short and J 3 bases short, with 7 bases between. The CDR3 has 12 amino acids. CDR3 in DNA: TGTGCCAGCAGCAAGGGGTACTATGGCTACACCTTC. As protein: CASSKGYYGYTF.

This clone was observed once. The rearrangement links TRBV30 to TRBJ2-3; D may be TRBD2 (6 bases). The CDR3 length is 23 residues. The ends were cut back, 0 bases at V and 3 bases at J, with 37 bases in the middle. The V gene's germline CDR1 is GTSNPN and CDR2 SVGIG (reference sequence). The CDR3 sequence is CAWSVFPGIVGTSTIPGTDTQYF. The CDR3 coding sequence is TGTGCCTGGAGTGTATTCCCCGGTATTGTCGGGACTTCCACAATCCCTGGTACAGATACGCAGTATTTT.

V gene TRBV7-9 combines with J gene TRBJ1-1, with D tentatively TRBD1 (5 bases). There are 16 residues in the CDR3. V lost 2 bases, J lost 0 bases, and 13 bases lay in between. Germline V lookup: CDR1 SEHNR, CDR2 FQNEAQ (reference sequence). The CDR3 coding sequence is TGTGCCAGCAGCTTAATGGGGGGTTATTTGAACACTGAAGCTTTCTTT. Protein sequence: CASSLMGGYLNTEAFF.

This CDR3 is CASSQDEPAGATYEQYF. The CDR3 nucleotides read TGCGCCAGCAGCCAAGATGAGCCAGCGGGGGCCACCTACGAGCAGTACTTC. V is TRBV4-1 and J is TRBJ2-7; 8 bases align to TRBD2. Trimming removed 0 bases from V and 2 bases from J; junction bases left unmatched: 9. This CDR3 region has 17 residues. The germline V gene encodes CDR1 MGHRA and CDR2 YSYEKL.

In this sample, this clone turned up once. CDR3 DNA sequence: TGTGCCAGCAGTCTCAGGGATTACCAAGAGACCCAGTACTTC. Amino acids: CASSLRDYQETQYF. V and J are TRBV6-6 and TRBJ2-5; D is possibly TRBD1 (5 bases). Trimming removed 5 bases from V and 0 bases from J, with 10 bases in between. Germline lookup yields CDR1 MNHNY and CDR2 SVGAGI (reference sequence). CDR3 size: 14 residues.

The rearrangement uses TRBV25-1 and TRBJ2-7; 10 bases line up with TRBD1. The CDR3 is 14 residues long. CDR1 is MGHDK and CDR2 is SYGVNS in the germline V gene. The V and J ends lost 6 bases and 5 bases, in that order; junction bases with no gene match: 7. The CDR3 reads CASSSDRGLDEQYF. DNA for the CDR3: TGTGCCAGCAGCAGCGACAGGGGGCTCGACGAGCAGTACTTC.

The V call is TRBV28, the J call TRBJ2-3, with D unresolved. Germline CDR1 and CDR2: MDHEN and SYDVKM. The CDR3 extends over 13 amino acids. The V gene lost 6 bases and the J gene lost 1 base, with 8 bases spanning the gap. The CDR3 reads CASSPPGTDTQYF. The CDR3 nucleotides read TGTGCCAGCAGCCCCCCCGGCACAGATACGCAGTATTTT.

The chain uses TRBV19 and TRBJ2-3, with 7 nucleotides matching TRBD1. The J segment lost 4 bases and the V segment lost 5 bases, leaving 12 bases of the junction unmatched. The germline CDR1 and CDR2 sequences are LNHDA and SQIVND (reference sequence). This CDR3 is built from 16 residues. In DNA, the CDR3 is TGTGCCAGTAGTCGAACTGGGACAGTGTCAGCAGATACGCAGTATTTT. Residues: CASSRTGTVSADTQYF.

The J gene is TRBJ2-1, the V gene TRBV5-1, with D uncertain. This CDR3 has 14 residues. Germline V lookup: CDR1 SGHRS, CDR2 YFSETQ. The V gene lost 5 bases and the J gene lost 0 bases, with 9 bases spanning the gap. Written as DNA, the CDR3 is TGCGCCAGCAGTCGTGGGCCCTCCTACAATGAGCAGTTCTTC. The encoded protein is CASSRGPSYNEQFF.

This sequence joins TRBV19 and TRBJ1-1; 8 nucleotides align to TRBD1. The CDR3 extends over 16 amino acids. Unmatched junction bases numbered 9, after V lost 6 bases and J lost 0 bases. The germline V gene has CDR1 LNHDA and CDR2 SQIVND (reference sequence). This CDR3 reads CASSRGREWLNTEAFF. The CDR3 DNA reads as TGTGCCAGTAGCAGGGGGCGCGAATGGTTGAACACTGAAGCTTTCTTT.

This clone was observed a single time. The gene calls are TRBV7-3 and TRBJ2-6; tentative D call: TRBD1 (7 bases). The CDR3 runs 17 residues. Germline CDR1 SGHTA, CDR2 FQGTGA. The V end lost 1 base, the J end lost 2 bases, and 12 bases lay between the germline ends. The CDR3 region has the DNA TGTGCCAGCAGCTTAAAGGGGGCTAGCGCTGGGGCCAACGTCCTGACTTTC. This encodes CASSLKGASAGANVLTF. The full variable domain, completed using reference TRBV7-3 and TRBJ2-6, is GAGVSQTPSNKVTEKGKYVELRCDPISGHTALYWYRQSLGQGPEFLIYFQGTGAADDSGLPNDRFFAVRPEGSVSTLKIQRTERGDSAVYLCASSLKGASAGANVLTFGAGSRLTVL.

This chain uses TRBV7-2 with TRBJ1-2; tentatively, D is TRBD1 (5 bases). Per the germline V gene, CDR1 is SGHTA and CDR2 is FQGNSA. The CDR3 covers 14 residues. V shed 2 bases and J shed 5 bases, with 12 bases lying between them. The CDR3 sequence is CASSLQGPLYGYTF. The DNA for the CDR3 is TGTGCCAGCAGCTTACAGGGTCCTCTTTATGGCTACACCTTC.

The chain combines TRBV27 with TRBJ1-1, with D tentatively TRBD1 (6 bases). With 6 bases removed from V and 3 bases from J, the gap between germline ends came to 29 bases. The CDR3 totals 19 residues. Germline loops: CDR1 MNHEY, CDR2 SMNVEV (reference sequence). The CDR3 region has the DNA TGTGCCAGCAGATGGACAGAAGCCGCCACCTATAAAACTTACACTGAAGCTTTCTTT. Protein product: CASRWTEAATYKTYTEAFF.

This clone was seen repeatedly, ten times or more. The rearrangement uses TRBV29-1 and TRBJ2-7, with 11 nucleotides matching TRBD2. The length of the CDR3 is 13 residues. Germline assignment: CDR1 SQVTM and CDR2 ANQGSEA. V shed 6 bases and J 11 bases; nucleotides not matched to a gene: 12. CDR3: CSVLTSGANWEYF. In DNA, the CDR3 is TGCAGCGTGCTGACTAGCGGGGCCAACTGGGAGTACTTC.